Presented here are 9 T cell receptor beta chains from one specimen sequenced in a study of T-cell reconstitution after alpha-beta-depleted transplantation in children. Unique molecular identifiers were incorporated into the prepared TCRbeta library. Each CDR3 protein is one row after TCRdb ran MiXCR on the PCR reads. The sample shows 150,000 to 200,000 distinct CDR3 sequences, about 6.8% of them seen only once. Sequencing used PBMCs from the stem cell graft donor, obtained from the stem cell graft. The receptors were gathered from a human donor who donated a stem cell graft to a child with Wiskott-Aldrich syndrome.

This clonotype has a count of ten or more. The chain links TRBV20-1 to TRBJ2-3, with 13 bases lining up with TRBD2. V was clipped by 6 bases and J by 2 bases; unmatched bases: 2. The CDR3 sequence is 14 residues long. Germline CDR1 reads DFQATT; CDR2 reads SNEGSKA (reference sequence). For the CDR3, the DNA is TGCAGTGCCGGACTAGCGGGGGCCACAGATACGCAGTATTTT. Protein: CSAGLAGATDTQYF.

This clonotype showed up many times. V gene TRBV7-2 combines with J gene TRBJ2-1, with 8 bases matching TRBD2. Unmatched junction bases numbered 6, after V lost 2 bases and J lost 0 bases. The germline CDR1 and CDR2 sequences are SGHTA and FQGNSA. The CDR3 spans 17 residues. CDR3 in DNA: TGTGCCAGCAGCTTACTTGGACTAGCAAGCTCCTACAATGAGCAGTTCTTC. Amino acids: CASSLLGLASSYNEQFF.

This clonotype was recorded at least ten times. The rearrangement links TRBV12-3 or TRBV12-4 to TRBJ2-5; 8 bases match TRBD2. There are 15 residues in the CDR3. Germline trimming cut 6 bases from V and 4 bases from J; bases unmatched to any gene: 10. CDR3 sequence (DNA): TGTGCCAGCAGCATCGGACTAGCCCGGGGAGAGACCCAGTACTTC. Its translation: CASSIGLARGETQYF.

This clonotype occurred many times. The genes are TRBV4-2 and TRBJ1-2; 9 nucleotides align to TRBD1. Looked up from germline, CDR1 is LGHNA and CDR2 is YNFKEQ. V was clipped by 3 bases and J by 3 bases; unmatched bases: 2. This CDR3 is built from 14 residues. CDR3 loop: CASSQDRGYYGYTF. The CDR3 bases are TGTGCCAGCAGCCAGGACAGGGGCTACTATGGCTACACCTTC.

Comment on this clonotype: One end of the junction does not line up with germline, which may come from a read error. This chain connects TRBV29-1 to TRBJ1-1; D is uncertain. This CDR3 has 12 amino acids. Germline V gives CDR1 SQVTM, CDR2 ANQGSEA. The CDR3 coding sequence is TGCAGCGTTGACAGGCCGAACACTGAAGCTCTCTTT. Amino acid sequence: CSVDRPNTEALF.

The CDR3 region has the DNA TGCGCCAGCAGCTTCGGGACTAGCGGGAGGGATACGCAGTATTTT. The encoded protein is CASSFGTSGRDTQYF. The genes are TRBV5-1 and TRBJ2-3; 15 bases are shared with TRBD2. Per the germline V gene, CDR1 is SGHRS and CDR2 is YFSETQ. This CDR3 contains 15 residues. V shed 2 bases, J shed 6 bases, and the junction held 1 base outside the gene matches.

This clonotype was detected many times. V gene TRBV20-1 combines with J gene TRBJ2-1, with 7 bases matching TRBD2. The CDR3 runs to 12 residues. Germline CDR1 is DFQATT and CDR2 is SNEGSKA (reference sequence). With 6 bases clipped from V and 6 bases from J, the junction kept 5 bases outside the gene matches. CDR3 bases: TGCAGTGCCCACGGGGGGATCAATGAGCAGTTCTTC. This sequence encodes CSAHGGINEQFF.

The CDR3 nucleotides are TGCGCCAGCAGCTGGTTCGGTCCAGGGGGCCGGGATAACGACTATGGCTACACCTTC. Residues: CASSWFGPGGRDNDYGYTF. The gene calls are TRBV5-1 and TRBJ1-2; 8 bases are shared with TRBD1. The V gene's germline CDR1 is SGHRS and CDR2 YFSETQ. Germline trimming cut 3 bases from V and 3 bases from J; bases unmatched to any gene: 19. This CDR3 spans 19 amino acids.

The genes are TRBV5-5 and TRBJ1-6; TRBD1 agrees at 7 bases. Germline V gives CDR1 SGHKS, CDR2 YYEKEE (reference sequence). This CDR3 comprises 13 residues. Germline trimming cut 7 bases from V and 10 bases from J; bases unmatched to any gene: 8. The CDR3 spells CASSRQGGSPLHF. CDR3 bases: TGTGCCAGCTCCCGACAGGGAGGCTCACCCCTCCACTTT.